This TCR beta chain was identified during a study of breast tumors, draining lymph nodes, adjacent tissues. Study-wide findings and caveats: Tumor repertoires ranked between lymph nodes and nontumor tissue in diversity, with V and J gene preferences. Data fit most tumor T cells coming from lymph node, expanding in tumor.

From germline, CDR1 is LNHNV and CDR2 YYDKDF (reference sequence). The CDR3 is 13 residues long. V was shortened by 0 bases and J by 9 bases, with 6 bases between the two germline ends. TCRdb itself ran the multiplex PCR reads through MiXCR, one entry per CDR3 protein. The sample carries roughly 70,000 distinct CDR3 sequences, around 43% recorded once. By share of the sample, this clonotype is medium-sized (0.01 to 0.1%). Its specificity is not known. The source of this sequence is a female donor with breast cancer. Some clones in this sample may be carry-over from other donors' samples. Sequences were obtained from breast tumor tissue. The chain couples TRBV15 to TRBJ1-6; D may be TRBD1 (6 bases). The CDR3 DNA is TGTGCCACCAGCAGAGACAGGGGTTCACCCCTCCACTTT. Amino acids: CATSRDRGSPLHF.